The 23 T cell receptor beta chains in this list originate from one sample, sequenced in a study of T-cell reconstitution after alpha-beta-depleted transplantation in children. The library targeted TCRbeta and was prepared with unique molecular identifiers. Using its own MiXCR run on the PCR reads, TCRdb lists one record per CDR3 protein. Seen here are around 200,000 distinct CDR3 sequences, 11% observed once, and the top ten hold 25% to 30%. Sample: PBMCs, taken before TCRalphabeta/CD19-depleted stem cell transplant. These TCRs come from a child younger than two with acute myeloid leukemia, due to receive a stem cell transplant.

This clonotype was detected many times. The chain's CDR3 is CASSPGSANYGYTF. For the CDR3, the DNA is TGTGCCAGCAGCCCTGGTTCGGCTAACTATGGCTACACCTTC. The rearrangement joins TRBV9 to TRBJ1-2; D remains ambiguous. The CDR3 is 14 residues long. In germline, CDR1 is SGDLS, CDR2 YYNGEE. Trimming shortened V by 4 bases and J by 0 bases, and 10 bases separated the two germline ends.

This clonotype came up many times. This chain connects TRBV4-1 to TRBJ1-1; the D is unclear. V was trimmed by 0 bases and J by 9 bases, leaving 11 bases between them. Germline V gives CDR1 MGHRA, CDR2 YSYEKL. This CDR3 has 13 amino acids. In DNA form, the CDR3 reads TGCGCCAGCAGCCAAGATCTACAGTCTAAAGCTTTCTTT. It specifies CASSQDLQSKAFF.

This clonotype was counted at least ten times. This rearrangement joins TRBV7-9 to TRBJ1-2; 7 bases map to TRBD1. Looked up from germline, CDR1 is SEHNR and CDR2 is FQNEAQ (reference sequence). This CDR3 contains 16 residues. Germline trimming cut 1 base from V and 4 bases from J; bases unmatched to any gene: 9. CDR3 in DNA: TGTGCCAGCAGCTTAGGACCGACAGGGTCGGGCTATGGCTACACCTTC. Amino acid sequence: CASSLGPTGSGYGYTF.

There are many counts of this clonotype. The CDR3: CASSLTRDKTYEQYF. DNA of the CDR3: TGTGCCAGCAGCTTGACTCGGGACAAGACCTACGAGCAGTACTTC. The chain joins TRBV7-2 to TRBJ2-7; D might be TRBD1 (6 bases). Germline CDR1 reads SGHTA; CDR2 reads FQGNSA. Trimming removed 3 bases from V and 2 bases from J, with 14 bases in between. The CDR3 contains 15 residues.

Concerning this clonotype: A much larger clone sits a single nucleotide away, making a read error possible. V usage is TRBV7-8 and J usage is TRBJ1-1; D uncertain. Germline CDR1 SGHVS, CDR2 FQNEAQ. CDR3 length: 15 residues. The V and J ends lost 5 bases and 9 bases respectively, with 22 bases between them. The CDR3 spells CASSPFSGSVGKAFF. In nucleotides, the CDR3 is TGTGCCAGCAGCCCTTTCTCCGGGTCGGTGGGGAAAGCTTTCTTT.

This clonotype showed up many times. The V gene is TRBV7-8, the J gene TRBJ1-1; D not resolved. The CDR3 contains 14 residues. Germline lookup yields CDR1 SGHVS and CDR2 FQNEAQ. V lost 7 bases, J lost 0 bases, and 12 bases lay in between. The CDR3 is CASTFGQMNTEAFF. The CDR3 bases are TGTGCCAGCACCTTCGGGCAAATGAACACTGAAGCTTTCTTT.

The table lists this clonotype with many counts. The chain is built from TRBV5-1 and TRBJ2-5, with TRBD1 identical over 8 bases. CDR1 is SGHRS, CDR2 YFSETQ, per germline. The CDR3 runs 14 residues. The trim removed 4 bases at V and 5 bases at J, leaving 7 bases unmatched. This CDR3 reads CASSMRTGQETQYF. DNA of the CDR3: TGCGCCAGCAGCATGAGGACAGGGCAGGAGACCCAGTACTTC.

This clonotype was seen many times. Germline is not matched at one junction end, which may reflect a read error. The chain links TRBV7-2 to TRBJ2-2; 14 bases map to TRBD2. This CDR3 is 12 amino acids long. Germline CDR1 is SGHTA and CDR2 is FQGNSA. CDR3 in DNA: TGTGCCAGCAGCCGACTAGCGGGAGGGTTGGGTTTT. It encodes CASSRLAGGLGF.

This clonotype was observed at least ten times. The chain uses TRBV5-1 and TRBJ2-3; TRBD2 matches 8 bases. CDR1 is SGHRS, CDR2 YFSETQ, per germline. This CDR3 is built from 17 residues. V shed 4 bases and J 6 bases; nucleotides not matched to a gene: 16. The CDR3 nucleotides are TGCGCCAGCAGCCTAGAGACTAGCGAACGTCGAAGGGATACGCAGTATTTT. Its protein is CASSLETSERRRDTQYF.

This clonotype was picked up many times. The chain uses TRBV9 and TRBJ2-4; TRBD2 aligns across 10 bases. Germline V gene lookup returns CDR1 SGDLS and CDR2 YYNGEE. This CDR3 is built from 15 residues. The V and J ends lost 0 bases and 9 bases, in that order; junction bases with no gene match: 6. The DNA of the CDR3 is TGTGCCAGCAGCGTAGCCGGGACTAGCGCCGGCATTCAGTACTTC. Its protein is CASSVAGTSAGIQYF.

This clonotype was picked up many times. The V gene is TRBV29-1, the J gene TRBJ2-1; 7 bases fit TRBD2. The CDR3 runs 17 residues. Germline lookup yields CDR1 SQVTM and CDR2 ANQGSEA. Trimming at V came to 4 bases and at J to 0 bases, leaving 12 bases not matched to a gene. The CDR3 nucleotides are TGCAGCGTTGGCGGGGGAAAACTGGAGAGCTCCTACAATGAGCAGTTCTTC. Protein: CSVGGGKLESSYNEQFF.

This clonotype has a count of ten or more. The chain employs TRBV9 and TRBJ2-3; 9 positions match TRBD2. The CDR3 sequence is 15 residues long. V shed 2 bases and J 4 bases; nucleotides not matched to a gene: 5. Per the germline V gene, CDR1 is SGDLS and CDR2 is YYNGEE. The chain's CDR3 is CASSVASGIADTQYF. In DNA, the CDR3 is TGTGCCAGCAGCGTGGCTAGCGGGATTGCAGATACGCAGTATTTT.

This clonotype was counted at least ten times. The chain has TRBV19 and TRBJ2-1; 10 nucleotides align to TRBD2. J lost 4 bases, V lost 8 bases, and 8 bases had no gene match. The CDR3 is made up of 15 amino acids. Germline V CDR1 and CDR2: LNHDA, SQIVND (reference sequence). In DNA form, the CDR3 reads TGTGCCAGTCGTGTTAGCGGGGGGCCGTACAATGAGCAGTTCTTC. This codes for CASRVSGGPYNEQFF.

This clonotype was detected many times. The chain joins TRBV12-3 or TRBV12-4 to TRBJ2-7; D gene unclear. V lost 3 bases and J 6 bases, leaving 18 bases between the germline ends. There are 15 residues in the CDR3. For the CDR3, the DNA is TGTGCCAGCAGTTTGGTGTCGAGAGCGATAGGCGAGCAGTACTTC. Translated: CASSLVSRAIGEQYF.

This clonotype was seen many times. The rearrangement uses TRBV27 and TRBJ1-2; TRBD1 might be the D (5 bases). Germline lookup yields CDR1 MNHEY and CDR2 SMNVEV (reference sequence). Trimming pared 7 bases from V and 6 bases from J, leaving 9 bases between. The CDR3 loop spans 11 amino acids. This chain's CDR3 is CASTIQDGYTF. In DNA, the CDR3 is TGTGCCAGCACTATACAGGATGGCTACACCTTC.

This clonotype has a count of ten or more. This chain connects TRBV7-2 to TRBJ2-6; D is perhaps TRBD1 (7 bases). Germline V CDR1 and CDR2: SGHTA, FQGNSA. The V end was cut by 5 bases, the J end by 3 bases, with 14 bases between. This CDR3 has 16 residues. The CDR3 region has the DNA TGTGCCAGCAGCCGCTTCCAGGGGGGTGGGGCCAACGTCCTGACTTTC. This gives the protein CASSRFQGGGANVLTF.

This clonotype appeared many times. The genes are TRBV3-1 and TRBJ1-6; 7 bases are a match to TRBD1. V dropped 0 bases and J dropped 3; count of bases not matched to a gene: 14. This CDR3 region has 20 residues. Germline CDR1 and CDR2: LGHDT and YNNKEL (reference sequence). CDR3 sequence reads: CASSQDSKTGRRLYNSPLHF. The CDR3 region has the DNA TGTGCCAGCAGCCAAGATAGTAAGACAGGGAGAAGACTCTATAATTCACCCCTCCACTTT.

This clonotype was counted many times. The chain uses TRBV25-1 and TRBJ2-1; TRBD2 matches 7 bases. The CDR3 contains 16 residues. V was clipped by 1 base and J by 0 bases; unmatched bases: 3. Germline values: CDR1 MGHDK, CDR2 SYGVNS. The CDR3 DNA sequence: TGTGCCAGCAGTGAATGGGGGGGGAGCTCCTACAATGAGCAGTTCTTC. Protein sequence: CASSEWGGSSYNEQFF.

This clonotype was recorded at least ten times. The chain uses TRBV6-5 and TRBJ2-7; 7 bases map to TRBD2. With V trimmed by 6 bases and J by 2 bases, 7 bases remained unmatched. The CDR3 runs to 14 residues. Germline values: CDR1 MNHEY, CDR2 SVGAGI. The CDR3 loop is CASSHRGRAYEQYF. CDR3 bases: TGTGCCAGCAGCCACCGAGGGAGGGCCTACGAGCAGTACTTC.

Note on this clonotype: Given a much more abundant clone one base away, this may be a read error. The rearrangement joins TRBV6-5 to TRBJ2-5; D remains ambiguous. This CDR3 has 14 amino acids. Germline V gene lookup returns CDR1 MNHEY and CDR2 SVGAGI. The CDR3 region is CSSSYHRVQETQYF. The CDR3 bases are TGTTCCAGCAGTTATCACAGAGTGCAAGAGACCCAGTACTTC.

There are many counts of this clonotype. The chain joins TRBV25-1 to TRBJ1-2; 8 positions agree with TRBD1. Germline assignment: CDR1 MGHDK and CDR2 SYGVNS. J gave up 8 bases and V 8 bases, and 10 bases lay outside the gene matches. There are 13 residues in the CDR3. The CDR3 nucleotides read TGTGCCAGCGCGGACAGGGATCGGAGGGGCTACACCTTC. Translation gives CASADRDRRGYTF.

This clonotype showed up just a few times. This rearrangement joins TRBV12-3 or TRBV12-4 to TRBJ2-5; D is uncertain. This CDR3 contains 14 residues. Trimming pared 5 bases from V and 4 bases from J, leaving 14 bases between. The CDR3 spells CASSSPWGGETQYF. The CDR3 nucleotides read TGTGCCAGCAGTAGCCCCTGGGGTGGAGAGACCCAGTACTTC.

There are many counts of this clonotype. The V gene is TRBV5-1, the J gene TRBJ1-1; TRBD1 is a possible D gene (6 bases). V was shortened by 4 bases and J by 3 bases, with 19 bases between the two germline ends. Germline V lookup: CDR1 SGHRS, CDR2 YFSETQ. The CDR3 consists of 16 residues. This CDR3 reads CASSLQGLLRDTEAFF. In DNA form, the CDR3 reads TGCGCCAGCAGCCTGCAGGGGCTCCTTAGGGACACTGAAGCTTTCTTT.